This section outlines one T cell receptor (beta chain) sequence together with its context. This entry comes from a study of blood T cell repertoires in COVID-19. Some clones are missing from TCRdb's copy, which holds only in-frame ones; the method was immunoSEQ multiplex PCR. This sample has approximately 130,000 clones, with roughly 85% found just once. The V end was cut by 3 bases, the J end by 6 bases, with 11 bases between. The CDR3 is 13 amino acids. Germline loops: CDR1 SGHTA, CDR2 FQGNSA. The receptor was derived from a human donor in a cohort sampled during active COVID-19. V usage is TRBV7-2 and J usage is TRBJ1-2; a weak D match, TRBD1 (5 bases). Input material: peripheral blood. CDR3 DNA: TGTGCCAGCAGCTTCCGGGGGGGAAATGGCTACACCTTC. Its protein is CASSFRGGNGYTF.